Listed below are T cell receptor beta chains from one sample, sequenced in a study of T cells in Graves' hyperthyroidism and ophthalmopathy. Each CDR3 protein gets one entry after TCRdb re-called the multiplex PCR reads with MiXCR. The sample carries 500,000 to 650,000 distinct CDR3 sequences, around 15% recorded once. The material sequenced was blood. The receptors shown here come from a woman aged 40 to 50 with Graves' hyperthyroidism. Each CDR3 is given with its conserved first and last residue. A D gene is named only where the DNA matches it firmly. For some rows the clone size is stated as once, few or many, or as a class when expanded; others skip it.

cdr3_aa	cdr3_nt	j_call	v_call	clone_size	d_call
CASSSAGGSTDTQYF	TGTGCCAGCAGTTCAGCGGGAGGTAGCACAGATACGCAGTATTTT	TRBJ2-3	TRBV12-3/TRBV12-4	many	TRBD2
CASSVGQGASEAFF	TGTGCCAGCAGCGTCGGACAGGGGGCGTCTGAAGCTTTCTTT	TRBJ1-1	TRBV7-8	many	TRBD1
CASSGGTYGYTF	TGCGCCAGCAGCGGGGGTACCTATGGCTACACCTTC	TRBJ1-2	TRBV5-1	NA	NA
CATSRVGGLGQDSYEQYF	TGTGCCACCAGCAGAGTCGGGGGATTGGGACAGGACTCCTACGAGCAGTACTTC	TRBJ2-7	TRBV15	many	TRBD1
CASSTGLSLGGNQPQHF	TGTGCCAGCTCAACTGGACTTTCCCTTGGGGGCAATCAGCCCCAGCATTTT	TRBJ1-5	TRBV18	many	NA
CASTQGGSGEQFF	TGTGCCAGCACCCAAGGAGGGAGTGGTGAGCAGTTCTTC	TRBJ2-1	TRBV12-3/TRBV12-4	many	NA
CASSQELASGYNEQFF	TGTGCCAGCAGCCAAGAACTGGCTAGCGGATACAATGAGCAGTTCTTC	TRBJ2-1	TRBV3-1	many	TRBD2
CARGGSPKLVQFF	TGTGCCAGGGGGGGGTCTCCTAAGTTGGTGCAGTTCTTC	TRBJ2-1	TRBV5-1	NA	NA
CASSQRLAGGGEQFF	TGTGCCAGCAGCCAGAGACTAGCGGGAGGTGGGGAGCAGTTCTTC	TRBJ2-1	TRBV3-1	many	TRBD2
CASRPDRGSSPLHF	TGTGCCAGCAGACCGGATAGGGGTAGCTCACCCCTCCACTTT	TRBJ1-6	TRBV6-1	NA	NA
CASSPDFRDEQYF	TGTGCCAGCTCACCAGACTTTCGGGACGAGCAGTACTTC	TRBJ2-7	TRBV18	many	NA
CSDKSGVTDTQYF	TGCAGCGACAAATCTGGGGTGACAGATACGCAGTATTTT	TRBJ2-3	TRBV29-1	many	NA
CASREDRGSPEAFF	TGTGCCAGCAGGGAAGACAGGGGGTCCCCTGAAGCTTTCTTT	TRBJ1-1	TRBV27	many	TRBD1
CASTQRAGINTIYF	TGTGCCAGCACCCAAAGGGCAGGGATAAACACCATATATTTT	TRBJ1-3	TRBV11-2	many	NA
CAWRGTSGVNTGELFF	TGTGCCTGGAGGGGGACTAGCGGGGTGAACACCGGGGAGCTGTTTTTT	TRBJ2-2	TRBV30	many	TRBD2
CSSRENTGELFF	TGCAGCTCGAGGGAGAACACCGGGGAGCTGTTTTTT	TRBJ2-2	TRBV29-1	few	NA
CASTTNIPGEQYF	TGCGCCAGCACGACCAATATTCCTGGCGAGCAGTACTTC	TRBJ2-7	TRBV5-1	few	NA
CSVEWVYTEAFF	TGCAGCGTTGAGTGGGTGTACACTGAAGCTTTCTTT	TRBJ1-1	TRBV29-1	few	NA
CASSQVYRGLGDTQYF	TGTGCCAGCAGCCAAGTCTACAGGGGGCTTGGAGATACGCAGTATTTT	TRBJ2-3	TRBV14	many	TRBD1
CASSLGGDPYEQYF	TGTGCCAGCAGCCTAGGGGGGGATCCCTACGAGCAGTACTTC	TRBJ2-7	TRBV7-8	NA	NA
CASSLAGSITTNEKLFF	TGCGCCAGCAGCTTGGCGGGCAGTATCACGACTAATGAAAAACTGTTTTTT	TRBJ1-4	TRBV5-1	many	NA
CASSPRADGGELFF	TGTGCCAGCAGCCCTCGGGCAGATGGCGGGGAGCTGTTTTTT	TRBJ2-2	TRBV11-1	many	NA
CASSANFGPSEAAFF	TGTGCCAGCAGCGCAAATTTTGGGCCCTCGGAGGCGGCTTTCTTT	TRBJ1-1	TRBV9	few	NA
CASSIYFEGETQYF	TGTGCCAGCAGTATCTATTTTGAGGGGGAGACCCAGTACTTC	TRBJ2-5	TRBV27	NA	NA
CASMRDIGNEQFF	TGTGCCAGCATGAGGGACATAGGCAATGAGCAGTTCTTC	TRBJ2-1	TRBV2	many	NA
CASSAATGGNQPQHF	TGTGCCAGCAGTGCCGCGACAGGGGGTAATCAGCCCCAGCATTTT	TRBJ1-5	TRBV12-3/TRBV12-4	many	TRBD1
CASSASEKLFF	TGTGCCAGCAGCGCGTCTGAAAAACTGTTTTTT	TRBJ1-4	TRBV7-6	many	NA
CASSLAAGGPKNTQYF	TGTGCCAGCAGTCTCGCAGCGGGAGGGCCTAAAAATACGCAGTATTTT	TRBJ2-3	TRBV12-3/TRBV12-4	many	TRBD2
CASSGNRDRGYNEQFF	TGTGCCAGCAGTGGAAACCGGGACAGGGGCTACAATGAGCAGTTCTTC	TRBJ2-1	TRBV28	many	TRBD1
CASSPPGPTYEQYF	TGTGCCAGCTCACCACCCGGTCCCACCTACGAGCAGTACTTC	TRBJ2-7	TRBV18	NA	NA
CASSLVAFSPNNEQFF	TGTGCCAGCAGCTTAGTGGCCTTTTCGCCTAACAATGAGCAGTTCTTC	TRBJ2-1	TRBV7-6	many	NA
CASSVGTEGQGVVETQYF	TGCGCCAGCAGTGTTGGGACCGAGGGACAGGGTGTTGTGGAGACCCAGTACTTC	TRBJ2-5	TRBV10-1	few	TRBD1
CASIQGLVEVKETQYF	TGTGCCAGCATCCAAGGACTAGTCGAGGTCAAAGAGACCCAGTACTTC	TRBJ2-5	TRBV6-1	many	TRBD2
CASSPREGLITGELFF	TGTGCCAGCAGCCCCCGGGAGGGCCTAATTACCGGGGAGCTGTTTTTT	TRBJ2-2	TRBV28	many	TRBD2
CASSSSGHTDTQYF	TGTGCCAGCAGCAGTAGCGGCCACACAGATACGCAGTATTTT	TRBJ2-3	TRBV11-2	NA	NA
CSARDLSGPNNSPLHF	TGCAGTGCTAGAGATTTATCGGGACCTAATAATTCACCCCTCCACTTT	TRBJ1-6	TRBV20-1	few	NA
CATPTSGSYTQYF	TGTGCCACCCCGACTAGCGGGAGCTATACGCAGTATTTT	TRBJ2-3	TRBV7-9	many	TRBD2
CASSLNSGANVLTF	TGTGCCAGCAGTTTGAACTCTGGGGCCAACGTCCTGACTTTC	TRBJ2-6	TRBV12-3/TRBV12-4	many	NA
CASSVGVAGANVLTF	TGTGCCAGCAGCGTAGGGGTGGCGGGGGCCAACGTCCTGACTTTC	TRBJ2-6	TRBV9	NA	NA
CASSADSRSYEQYF	TGTGCCAGCAGCGCGGACAGCCGATCCTACGAGCAGTACTTC	TRBJ2-7	TRBV5-4	NA	NA
CASSDIRRTIHEQYF	TGTGCCAGCAGTGATATCCGACGGACAATCCACGAGCAGTACTTC	TRBJ2-7	TRBV6-1	many	NA
CSARGTVYGYTF	TGCAGTGCTAGAGGGACAGTCTATGGCTACACCTTC	TRBJ1-2	TRBV20-1	NA	NA
CSVTGSHEQYF	TGCAGCGTAACAGGGTCCCACGAGCAGTACTTC	TRBJ2-7	TRBV29-1	once	NA
CASSWTGGAGTEAFF	TGTGCCAGCAGTTGGACAGGGGGCGCGGGGACTGAAGCTTTCTTT	TRBJ1-1	TRBV12-3/TRBV12-4	many	TRBD1
CASSLLDRGVGEQFF	TGCGCCAGCAGCTTATTGGACAGGGGAGTGGGAGAGCAGTTCTTC	TRBJ2-1	TRBV5-1	many	TRBD1
CAWSSLLGGRTDTQYF	TGTGCCTGGAGTTCACTCCTGGGGGGACGGACAGATACGCAGTATTTT	TRBJ2-3	TRBV30	many	NA
CASSLEREYNEQFF	TGCGCCAGCAGCTTGGAACGGGAGTACAATGAGCAGTTCTTC	TRBJ2-1	TRBV5-1	few	NA
CASSLGGEGDEQYF	TGTGCCAGCAGCCTAGGGGGGGAAGGGGACGAGCAGTACTTC	TRBJ2-7	TRBV7-8	NA	NA
CASSLSGSVTGELFF	TGTGCCAGCAGCTTAAGCGGGAGTGTCACCGGGGAGCTGTTTTTT	TRBJ2-2	TRBV7-2	many	TRBD2
CASTDGLAGLQYF	TGTGCCAGCACCGACGGACTAGCGGGATTGCAGTACTTC	TRBJ2-7	TRBV6-2/TRBV6-3	many	TRBD2
CASSTGTGLNEQYF	TGTGCCAGCAGCACCGGGACAGGGCTGAACGAGCAGTACTTC	TRBJ2-7	TRBV9	NA	TRBD1
CASSQEGTSGTYEQYF	TGTGCCAGCAGCCAAGAGGGGACTAGCGGCACCTACGAGCAGTACTTC	TRBJ2-7	TRBV3-1	many	TRBD2
CAWSVAGELFF	TGTGCCTGGAGTGTGGCAGGGGAGCTGTTTTTT	TRBJ2-2	TRBV30	many	NA
CASSRAGEGYEQYF	TGTGCCAGTAGTAGGGCCGGGGAAGGCTACGAGCAGTACTTC	TRBJ2-7	TRBV19	NA	NA
CASSQGTRGEEQYF	TGTGCCAGCAGCCAAGGGACACGGGGGGAAGAGCAGTACTTC	TRBJ2-7	TRBV4-2	NA	TRBD2
CASSTLDRGRDEQYF	TGTGCCAGTAGTACTCTCGACAGGGGGCGAGACGAGCAGTACTTC	TRBJ2-7	TRBV19	few	TRBD1
CASSQTGTGSDTQYF	TGTGCCAGCAGCCAAACCGGGACAGGGTCGGATACGCAGTATTTT	TRBJ2-3	TRBV3-1	many	TRBD1
CAWSEGPAEKLFF	TGTGCCTGGAGTGAGGGCCCGGCGGAAAAACTGTTTTTT	TRBJ1-4	TRBV30	many	NA
CASSGPGGFRNQPQHF	TGTGCCAGCAGTGGCCCCGGGGGTTTTCGCAATCAGCCCCAGCATTTT	TRBJ1-5	TRBV2	many	NA